The 8 T cell receptor beta chains listed next were all sequenced from one sample in a study of T cells expressing NK-cell markers. Using the 5' RACE reads, TCRdb records one entry per CDR3 protein without DNA. Found here are about 460,000 distinct CDR3 sequences; the top ten clones hold over 1.3%. The source material was blood T cells: a sorted CD56 or NKG2C T cell subset, CD4+ or CD8+ T cells, or bulk PBMC T cells (not recorded which). The receptors here all came from a woman between 50 and 59 years old in good health.

The chain combines TRBV11-1 with TRBJ2-3; TCRdb lists TRBD2, though no DNA is available to test this call. The CDR3 spans 16 residues. CDR1 and CDR2 from the germline V gene are SGHAT and FQDESV (reference sequence). The CDR3 loop is CASSRGDSLFPDTQYF.

This chain uses TRBV4-2 with TRBJ2-2; TCRdb's D gene call, TRBD2, goes unchecked for lack of DNA. CDR1 is LGHNA and CDR2 is YNFKEQ in the germline V gene. This CDR3 contains 18 residues. This CDR3 reads CASSRVKSGSFNTGELFF.

The V gene is TRBV10-3, the J gene TRBJ1-2; TCRdb's D call of TRBD1 is untestable without DNA. The germline V gene has CDR1 ENHRY and CDR2 SYGVKD. The CDR3 spans 14 residues. Here the CDR3 reads CAISGGPPDDGYTF.

The chain employs TRBV20-1 and TRBJ2-7; TCRdb's D call of TRBD2 is untestable without DNA. Germline V gene lookup returns CDR1 DFQATT and CDR2 SNEGSKA (reference sequence). CDR3 length: 14 amino acids. The CDR3 loop reads CSDTRRISSYEQYF.

This rearrangement joins TRBV11-2 to TRBJ2-2; lacking DNA, the TRBD1 call made by TCRdb goes unchecked. This CDR3 has 15 residues. The germline gives CDR1 SGHAT, CDR2 FQNNGV. The CDR3 sequence: CASTLMRGFTGELFF.

The chain uses TRBV5-1 and TRBJ2-5; TCRdb's D gene call, TRBD1, goes unchecked for lack of DNA. CDR3 length: 15 amino acids. CDR1 and CDR2 from the germline V gene are SGHRS and YFSETQ. CDR3 loop: CASRPTGGYQETQYF. The full variable domain, completed using reference TRBV5-1 and TRBJ2-5, is KAGVTQTPRYLIKTRGQQVTLSCSPISGHRSVSWYQQTPGQGLQFLFEYFSETQRNKGNFPGRFSGRQFSNSRSEMNVSTLELGDSALYLCASRPTGGYQETQYFGPGTRLLVL.

V and J are TRBV11-2 and TRBJ2-1; the TCRdb D gene call, TRBD1, has no DNA to confirm it. From germline, CDR1 is SGHAT and CDR2 FQNNGV. The CDR3 sequence is 13 residues long. Here the CDR3 reads CASSPGPGIEQFF. The complete variable domain, with remaining parts taken from reference TRBV11-2 and TRBJ2-1, reads EAGVAQSPRYKIIEKRQSVAFWCNPISGHATLYWYQQILGQGPKLLIQFQNNGVVDDSQLPKDRFSAERLKGVDSTLKIQPAKLEDSAVYLCASSPGPGIEQFFGPGTRLTVL.

J is TRBJ2-2 and V is TRBV12-3 or TRBV12-4; lacking DNA, the TRBD1 call made by TCRdb goes unchecked. There are 18 residues in the CDR3. CDR3 amino acids: CASSLKILWQGDTGELFF.